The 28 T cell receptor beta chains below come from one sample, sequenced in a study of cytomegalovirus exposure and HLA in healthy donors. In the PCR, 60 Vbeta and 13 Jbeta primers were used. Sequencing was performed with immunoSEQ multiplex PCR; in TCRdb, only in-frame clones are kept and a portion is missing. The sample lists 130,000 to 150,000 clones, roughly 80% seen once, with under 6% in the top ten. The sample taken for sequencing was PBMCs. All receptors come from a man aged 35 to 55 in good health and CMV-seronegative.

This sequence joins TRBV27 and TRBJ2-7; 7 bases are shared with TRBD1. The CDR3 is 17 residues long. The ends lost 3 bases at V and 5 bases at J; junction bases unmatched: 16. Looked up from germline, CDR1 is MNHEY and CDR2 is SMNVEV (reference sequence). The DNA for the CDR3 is TGTGCCAGCAGTTTCTCCCGAACAGGGGCCCTACCCCACGAGCAGTACTTC. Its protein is CASSFSRTGALPHEQYF.

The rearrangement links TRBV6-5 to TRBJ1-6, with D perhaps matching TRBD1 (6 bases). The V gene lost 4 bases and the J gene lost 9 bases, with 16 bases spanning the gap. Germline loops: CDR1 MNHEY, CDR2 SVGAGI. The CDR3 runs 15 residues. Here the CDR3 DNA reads TGTGCCAGCAGTTCCCCAACAGGGTCGGCTTCACCCCTCCACTTT. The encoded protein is CASSSPTGSASPLHF.

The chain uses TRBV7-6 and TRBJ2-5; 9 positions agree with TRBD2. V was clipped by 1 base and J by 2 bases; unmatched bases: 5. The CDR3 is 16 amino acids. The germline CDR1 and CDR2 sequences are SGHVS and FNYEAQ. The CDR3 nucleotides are TGTGCCAGCAGCTTAGAGGCTAGCGGGGCGCAAGAGACCCAGTACTTC. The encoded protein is CASSLEASGAQETQYF.

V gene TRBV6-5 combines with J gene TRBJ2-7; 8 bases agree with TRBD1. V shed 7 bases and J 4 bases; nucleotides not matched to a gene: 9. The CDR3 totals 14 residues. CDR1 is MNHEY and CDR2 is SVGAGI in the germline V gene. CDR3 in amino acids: CASTGRGLRYEQYF. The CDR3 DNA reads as TGTGCCAGCACCGGCAGGGGGCTAAGATACGAGCAGTACTTC.

The CDR3 nucleotides are TGTGCCAGCGGGACAGGGGGGGACGTAGATACGCAGTATTTT. This encodes CASGTGGDVDTQYF. The gene calls are TRBV28 and TRBJ2-3, with TRBD1 identical over 11 bases. Germline CDR1 reads MDHEN; CDR2 reads SYDVKM. V was clipped by 8 bases and J by 5 bases; unmatched bases: 6. The CDR3 spans 14 residues. The whole variable domain, remainder taken from reference TRBV28 and TRBJ2-3, is DVKVTQSSRYLVKRTGEKVFLECVQDMDHENMFWYRQDPGLGLRLIYFSYDVKMKEKGDIPEGYSVSREKKERFSLILESASTNQTSMYLCASGTGGDVDTQYFGPGTRLTVL.

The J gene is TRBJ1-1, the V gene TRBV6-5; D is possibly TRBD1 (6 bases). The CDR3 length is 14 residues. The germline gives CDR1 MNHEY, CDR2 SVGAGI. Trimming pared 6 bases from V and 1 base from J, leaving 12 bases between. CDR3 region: CASRSGTQNTEAFF. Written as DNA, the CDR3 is TGTGCCAGCAGGTCCGGGACACAGAACACTGAAGCTTTCTTT.

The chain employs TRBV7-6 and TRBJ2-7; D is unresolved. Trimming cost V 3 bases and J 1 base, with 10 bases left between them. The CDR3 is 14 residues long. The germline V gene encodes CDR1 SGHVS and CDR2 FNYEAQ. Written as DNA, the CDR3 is TGTGCCAGCAGCTTTACCGACGGGTCCTACGAGCAGTACTTC. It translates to CASSFTDGSYEQYF.

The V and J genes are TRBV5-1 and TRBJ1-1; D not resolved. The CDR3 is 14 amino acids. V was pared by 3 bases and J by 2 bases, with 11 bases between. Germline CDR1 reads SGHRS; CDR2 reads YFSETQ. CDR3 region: CASSSNGPNTEAFF. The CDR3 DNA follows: TGCGCCAGCAGCTCCAACGGTCCCAACACTGAAGCTTTCTTT.

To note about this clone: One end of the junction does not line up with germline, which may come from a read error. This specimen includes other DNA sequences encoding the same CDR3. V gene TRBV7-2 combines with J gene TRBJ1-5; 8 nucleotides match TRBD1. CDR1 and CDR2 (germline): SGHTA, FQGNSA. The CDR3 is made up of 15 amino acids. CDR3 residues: CASSSSGQASQPQHF. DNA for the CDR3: TGTGCCAGCAGCTCTTCGGGACAGGCGTCTCAACCCCAGCACTTT.

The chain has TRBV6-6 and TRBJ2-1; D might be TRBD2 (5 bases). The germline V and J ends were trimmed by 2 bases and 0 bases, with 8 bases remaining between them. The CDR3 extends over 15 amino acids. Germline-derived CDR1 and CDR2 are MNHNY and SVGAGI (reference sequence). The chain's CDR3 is CASSYERSSYNEQFF. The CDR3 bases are TGTGCCAGCAGTTACGAGCGGAGCTCCTACAATGAGCAGTTCTTC.

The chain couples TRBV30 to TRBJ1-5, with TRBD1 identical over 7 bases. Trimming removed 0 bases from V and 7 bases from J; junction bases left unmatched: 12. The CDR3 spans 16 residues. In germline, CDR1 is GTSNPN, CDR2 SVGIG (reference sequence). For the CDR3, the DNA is TGTGCCTGGAGTGTAGGGGACAGATACAGGGGACAGCCCCAGCATTTT. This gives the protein CAWSVGDRYRGQPQHF. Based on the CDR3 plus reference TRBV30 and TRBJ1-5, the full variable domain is SQTIHQWPATLVQPVGSPLSLECTVEGTSNPNLYWYRQAAGRGLQLLFYSVGIGQISSEVPQNLSASRPQDRQFILSSKKLLLSDSGFYLCAWSVGDRYRGQPQHFGDGTRLSIL.

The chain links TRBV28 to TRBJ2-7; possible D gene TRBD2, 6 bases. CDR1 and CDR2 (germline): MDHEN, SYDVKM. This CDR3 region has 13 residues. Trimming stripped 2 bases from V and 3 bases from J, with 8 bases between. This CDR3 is CASSLGGNYEQYF. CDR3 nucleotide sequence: TGTGCCAGCAGTTTAGGGGGGAACTACGAGCAGTACTTC.

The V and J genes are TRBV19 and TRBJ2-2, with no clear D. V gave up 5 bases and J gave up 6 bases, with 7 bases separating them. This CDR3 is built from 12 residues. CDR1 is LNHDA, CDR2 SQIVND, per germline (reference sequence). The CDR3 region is CASSFSSGELFF. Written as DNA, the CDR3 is TGTGCCAGTAGTTTTAGTTCCGGGGAGCTGTTTTTT. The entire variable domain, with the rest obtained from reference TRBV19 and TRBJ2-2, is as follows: DGGITQSPKYLFRKEGQNVTLSCEQNLNHDAMYWYRQDPGQGLRLIYYSQIVNDFQKGDIAEGYSVSREKKESFPLTVTSAQKNPTAFYLCASSFSSGELFFGEGSRLTVL.

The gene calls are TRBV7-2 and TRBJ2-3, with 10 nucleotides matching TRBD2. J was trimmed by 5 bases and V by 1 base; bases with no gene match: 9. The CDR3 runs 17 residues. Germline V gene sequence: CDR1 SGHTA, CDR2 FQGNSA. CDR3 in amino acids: CASSLGGAGGPLDTQYF. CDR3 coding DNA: TGTGCCAGCAGCTTAGGGGGAGCGGGGGGGCCTTTAGATACGCAGTATTTT.

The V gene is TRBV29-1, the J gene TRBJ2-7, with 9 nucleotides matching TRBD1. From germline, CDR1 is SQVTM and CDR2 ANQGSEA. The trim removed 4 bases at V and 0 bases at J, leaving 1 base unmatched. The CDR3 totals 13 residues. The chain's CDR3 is CSVGTGVSYEQYF. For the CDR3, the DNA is TGCAGCGTTGGGACAGGGGTCTCCTACGAGCAGTACTTC.

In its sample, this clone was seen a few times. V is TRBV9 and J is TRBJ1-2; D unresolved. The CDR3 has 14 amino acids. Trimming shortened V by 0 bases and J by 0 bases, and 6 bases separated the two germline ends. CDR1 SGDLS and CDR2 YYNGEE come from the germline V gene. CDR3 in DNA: TGTGCCAGCAGCGTAGATCCATCTAACTATGGCTACACCTTC. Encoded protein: CASSVDPSNYGYTF. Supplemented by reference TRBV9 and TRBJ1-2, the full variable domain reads DSGVTQTPKHLITATGQRVTLRCSPRSGDLSVYWYQQSLDQGLQFLIQYYNGEERAKGNILERFSAQQFPDLHSELNLSSLELGDSALYFCASSVDPSNYGYTFGSGTRLTVV.

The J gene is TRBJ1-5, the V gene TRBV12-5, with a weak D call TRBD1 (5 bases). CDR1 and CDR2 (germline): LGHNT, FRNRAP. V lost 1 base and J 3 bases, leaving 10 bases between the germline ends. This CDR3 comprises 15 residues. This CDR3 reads CASGLEQGFNQPQHF. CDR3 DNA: TGTGCTAGTGGTTTGGAGCAGGGTTTCAATCAGCCCCAGCATTTT. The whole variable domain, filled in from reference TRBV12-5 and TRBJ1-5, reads DARVTQTPRHKVTEMGQEVTMRCQPILGHNTVFWYRQTMMQGLELLAYFRNRAPLDDSGMPKDRFSAEMPDATLATLKIQPSEPRDSAVYFCASGLEQGFNQPQHFGDGTRLSIL.

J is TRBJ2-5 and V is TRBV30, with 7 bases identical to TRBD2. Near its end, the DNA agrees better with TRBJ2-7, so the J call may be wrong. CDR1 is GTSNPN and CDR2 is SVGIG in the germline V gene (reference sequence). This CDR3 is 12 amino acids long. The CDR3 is CAWGAGNYEQYF. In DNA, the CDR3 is TGTGCCTGGGGAGCGGGGAACTACGAGCAGTACTTC.

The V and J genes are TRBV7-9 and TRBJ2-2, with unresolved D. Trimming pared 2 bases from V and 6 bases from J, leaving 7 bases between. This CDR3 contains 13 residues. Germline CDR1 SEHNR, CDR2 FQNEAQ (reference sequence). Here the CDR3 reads CASSLMAAGELFF. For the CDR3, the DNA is TGTGCCAGCAGCTTAATGGCCGCCGGGGAGCTGTTTTTT. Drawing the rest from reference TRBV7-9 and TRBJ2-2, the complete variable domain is DTGVSQNPRHKITKRGQNVTFRCDPISEHNRLYWYRQTLGQGPEFLTYFQNEAQLEKSRLLSDRFSAERPKGSFSTLEIQRTEQGDSAMYLCASSLMAAGELFFGEGSRLTVL.

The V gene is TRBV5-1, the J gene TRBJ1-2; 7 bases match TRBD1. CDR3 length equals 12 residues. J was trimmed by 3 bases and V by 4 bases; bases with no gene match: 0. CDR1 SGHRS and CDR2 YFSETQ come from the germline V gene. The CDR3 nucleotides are TGCGCCAGCAGCGGGACAGACTATGGCTACACCTTC. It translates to CASSGTDYGYTF. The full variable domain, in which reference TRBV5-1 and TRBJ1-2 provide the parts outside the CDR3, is KAGVTQTPRYLIKTRGQQVTLSCSPISGHRSVSWYQQTPGQGLQFLFEYFSETQRNKGNFPGRFSGRQFSNSRSEMNVSTLELGDSALYLCASSGTDYGYTFGSGTRLTVV.

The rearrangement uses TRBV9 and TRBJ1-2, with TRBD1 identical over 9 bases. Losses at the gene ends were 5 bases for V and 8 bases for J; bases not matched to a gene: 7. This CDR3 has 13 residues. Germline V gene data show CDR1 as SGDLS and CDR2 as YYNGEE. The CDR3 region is CASSPQGAPGYTF. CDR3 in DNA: TGTGCCAGCAGTCCACAGGGGGCGCCGGGCTACACCTTC.

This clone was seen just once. The CDR3 region is CASSISGTGGRETQYF. CDR3 in DNA: TGTGCCAGCAGCATATCCGGGACAGGGGGCAGAGAGACCCAGTACTTC. This rearrangement joins TRBV7-7 to TRBJ2-5, with 12 nucleotides matching TRBD1. In germline, CDR1 is SSHAT, CDR2 FNYEAQ (reference sequence). J lost 4 bases, V lost 5 bases, and 8 bases had no gene match. The CDR3 runs 16 residues.

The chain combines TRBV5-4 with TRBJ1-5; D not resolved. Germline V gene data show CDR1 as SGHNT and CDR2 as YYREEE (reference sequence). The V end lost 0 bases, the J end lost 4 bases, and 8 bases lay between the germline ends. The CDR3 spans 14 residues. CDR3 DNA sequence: TGTGCCAGCAGCTTGGACGGGGAAAATCAGCCCCAGCATTTT. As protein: CASSLDGENQPQHF.

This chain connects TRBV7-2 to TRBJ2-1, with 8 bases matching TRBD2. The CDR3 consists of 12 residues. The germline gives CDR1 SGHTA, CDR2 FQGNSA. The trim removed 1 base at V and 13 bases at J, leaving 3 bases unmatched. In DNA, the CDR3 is TGTGCCAGCAGCTTAGGACTAGCGTACCAGTTCTTC. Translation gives CASSLGLAYQFF.

The CDR3 DNA reads as TGTGCCAGTAGTATAGGTGGTAGCGGGGCGAACACCGGGGAGCTGTTTTTT. This translates into CASSIGGSGANTGELFF. V gene TRBV19 combines with J gene TRBJ2-2, with 8 positions matching TRBD2. Germline CDR1 LNHDA, CDR2 SQIVND (reference sequence). With 1 base clipped from V and 0 bases from J, the junction kept 4 bases outside the gene matches. The CDR3 is 17 residues long.

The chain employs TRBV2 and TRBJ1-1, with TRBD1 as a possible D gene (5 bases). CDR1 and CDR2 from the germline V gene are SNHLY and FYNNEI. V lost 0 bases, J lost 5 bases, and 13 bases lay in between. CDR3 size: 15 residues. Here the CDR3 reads CASSEAGGGRTEAFF. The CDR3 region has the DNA TGTGCCAGCAGTGAAGCCGGGGGGGGGAGGACTGAAGCTTTCTTT.

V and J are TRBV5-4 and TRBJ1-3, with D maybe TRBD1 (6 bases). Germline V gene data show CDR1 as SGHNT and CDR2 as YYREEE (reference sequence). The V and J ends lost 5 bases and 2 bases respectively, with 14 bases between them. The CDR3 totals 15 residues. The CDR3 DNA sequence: TGTGCCAGCAGTGAACAGGGAGTAGCTGGAAACACCATATATTTT. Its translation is CASSEQGVAGNTIYF.

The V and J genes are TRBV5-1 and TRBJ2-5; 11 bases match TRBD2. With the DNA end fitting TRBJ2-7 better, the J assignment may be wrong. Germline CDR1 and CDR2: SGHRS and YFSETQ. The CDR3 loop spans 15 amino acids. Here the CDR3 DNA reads TGCGCCAGCAGCCCCACCGGGACTAGCGGTACCGAGCAGTACTTC. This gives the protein CASSPTGTSGTEQYF.